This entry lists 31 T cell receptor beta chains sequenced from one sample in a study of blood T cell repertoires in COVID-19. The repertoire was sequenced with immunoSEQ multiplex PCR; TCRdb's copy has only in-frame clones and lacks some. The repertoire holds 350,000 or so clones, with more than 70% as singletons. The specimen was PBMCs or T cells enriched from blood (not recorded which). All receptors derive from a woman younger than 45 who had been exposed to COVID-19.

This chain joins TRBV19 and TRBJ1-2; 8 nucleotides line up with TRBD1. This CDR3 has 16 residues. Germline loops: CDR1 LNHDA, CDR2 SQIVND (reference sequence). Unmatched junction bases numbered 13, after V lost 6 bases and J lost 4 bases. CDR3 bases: TGTGCCAGTAGCCCCACCCCTGGACAGGGAGTCTATGGCTACACCTTC. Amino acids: CASSPTPGQGVYGYTF.

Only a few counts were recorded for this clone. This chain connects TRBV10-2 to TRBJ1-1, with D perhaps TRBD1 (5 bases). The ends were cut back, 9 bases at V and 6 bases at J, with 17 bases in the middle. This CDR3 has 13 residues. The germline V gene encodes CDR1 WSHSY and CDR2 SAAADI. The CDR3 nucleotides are TGCGCCAGTCAGTGGTCCAGGGTAGCTGAAGCTTTCTTT. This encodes CASQWSRVAEAFF.

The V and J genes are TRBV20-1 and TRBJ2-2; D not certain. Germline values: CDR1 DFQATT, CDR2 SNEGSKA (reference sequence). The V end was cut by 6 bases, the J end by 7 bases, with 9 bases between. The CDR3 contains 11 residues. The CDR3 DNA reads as TGCAGTGCGCCGGAGATCGGGGAGCTGTTTTTT. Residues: CSAPEIGELFF.

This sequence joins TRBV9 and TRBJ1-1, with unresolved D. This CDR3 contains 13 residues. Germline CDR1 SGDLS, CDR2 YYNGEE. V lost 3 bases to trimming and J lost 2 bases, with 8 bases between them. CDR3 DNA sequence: TGTGCCAGCAGCGAGAGCGGAAACACTGAAGCTTTCTTT. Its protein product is CASSESGNTEAFF.

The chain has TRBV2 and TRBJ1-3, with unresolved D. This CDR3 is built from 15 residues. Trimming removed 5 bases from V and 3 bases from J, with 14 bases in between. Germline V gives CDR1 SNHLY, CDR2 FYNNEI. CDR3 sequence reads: CASSYHSGSGNTIYF. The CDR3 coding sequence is TGTGCCAGCAGTTATCACTCAGGAAGTGGAAACACCATATATTTT.

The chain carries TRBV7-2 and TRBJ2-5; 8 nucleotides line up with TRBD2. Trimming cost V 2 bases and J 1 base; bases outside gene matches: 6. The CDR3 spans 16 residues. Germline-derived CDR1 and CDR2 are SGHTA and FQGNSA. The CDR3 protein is CASSLQRGLGQETQYF. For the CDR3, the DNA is TGTGCCAGCAGCTTACAGCGGGGGTTGGGCCAAGAGACCCAGTACTTC.

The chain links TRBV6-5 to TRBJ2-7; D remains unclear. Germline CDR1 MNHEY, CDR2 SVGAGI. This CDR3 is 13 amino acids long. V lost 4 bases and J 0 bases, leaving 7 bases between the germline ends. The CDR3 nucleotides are TGTGCCAGCAGTTCCAGGCCCTCCTACGAGCAGTACTTC. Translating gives CASSSRPSYEQYF.

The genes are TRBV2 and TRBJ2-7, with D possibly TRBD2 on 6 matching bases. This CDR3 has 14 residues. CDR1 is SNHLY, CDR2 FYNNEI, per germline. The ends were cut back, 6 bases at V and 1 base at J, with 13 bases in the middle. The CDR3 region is CASREEGPSYEQYF. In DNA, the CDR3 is TGTGCCAGCAGGGAGGAGGGCCCTTCCTACGAGCAGTACTTC.

The CDR3: CSASGAATNEKLFF. CDR3 bases: TGCAGTGCTAGTGGCGCCGCAACTAATGAAAAACTGTTTTTT. The chain carries TRBV20-1 and TRBJ1-4; the D is unclear. Germline V gene sequence: CDR1 DFQATT, CDR2 SNEGSKA (reference sequence). This CDR3 spans 14 amino acids. The V end was cut by 3 bases, the J end by 0 bases, with 8 bases between.

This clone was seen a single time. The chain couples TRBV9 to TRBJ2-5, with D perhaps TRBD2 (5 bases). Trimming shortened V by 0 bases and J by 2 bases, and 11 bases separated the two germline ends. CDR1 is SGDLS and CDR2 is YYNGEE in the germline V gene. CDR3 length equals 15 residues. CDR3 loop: CASSVGEGRQETQYF. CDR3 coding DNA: TGTGCCAGCAGCGTAGGCGAGGGTAGGCAAGAGACCCAGTACTTC.

Here the CDR3 reads CASSIPGNTEAFF. CDR3 DNA: TGTGCCAGTAGTATCCCAGGGAACACTGAAGCTTTCTTT. V is TRBV19 and J is TRBJ1-1; D call uncertain. V lost 3 bases and J 1 base, leaving 6 bases between the germline ends. This CDR3 contains 13 residues. CDR1 is LNHDA, CDR2 SQIVND, per germline (reference sequence).

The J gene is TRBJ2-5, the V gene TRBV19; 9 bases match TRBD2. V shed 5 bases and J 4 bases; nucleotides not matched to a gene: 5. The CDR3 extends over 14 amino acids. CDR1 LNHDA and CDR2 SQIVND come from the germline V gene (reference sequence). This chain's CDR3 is CASSGGRALETQYF. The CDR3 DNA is TGTGCCAGTAGTGGCGGGAGGGCTTTAGAGACCCAGTACTTC.

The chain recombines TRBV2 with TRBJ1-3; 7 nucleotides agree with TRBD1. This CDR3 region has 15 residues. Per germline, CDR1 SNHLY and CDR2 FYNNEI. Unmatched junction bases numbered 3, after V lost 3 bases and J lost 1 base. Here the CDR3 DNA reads TGTGCCAGCAGTGACCCGACAGGGTCTGGAAACACCATATATTTT. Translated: CASSDPTGSGNTIYF.

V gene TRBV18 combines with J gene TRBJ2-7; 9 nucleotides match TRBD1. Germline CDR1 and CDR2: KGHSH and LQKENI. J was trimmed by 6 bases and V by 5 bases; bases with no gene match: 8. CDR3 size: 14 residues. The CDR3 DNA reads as TGTGCCAGCTCATCTACAGGGGGCTCGGGCGAGCAGTACTTC. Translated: CASSSTGGSGEQYF.

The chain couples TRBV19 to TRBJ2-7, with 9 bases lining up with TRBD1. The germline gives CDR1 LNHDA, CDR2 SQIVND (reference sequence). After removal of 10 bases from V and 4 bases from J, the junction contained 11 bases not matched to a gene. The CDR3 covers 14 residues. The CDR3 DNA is TGTGCCACTCACCCACAGGGGGCCTTTTACGAGCAGTACTTC. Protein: CATHPQGAFYEQYF.

The CDR3 loop is CARSFTSGGAKNIQYF. Written as DNA, the CDR3 is TGTGCCAGAAGCTTCACTAGCGGGGGGGCCAAAAACATTCAGTACTTC. The chain combines TRBV5-3 with TRBJ2-4, with 12 bases that match TRBD2. TRBV5-3 is filed as an ORF, its function uncertain. J lost 1 base, V lost 2 bases, and 1 base had no gene match. This CDR3 has 16 residues.

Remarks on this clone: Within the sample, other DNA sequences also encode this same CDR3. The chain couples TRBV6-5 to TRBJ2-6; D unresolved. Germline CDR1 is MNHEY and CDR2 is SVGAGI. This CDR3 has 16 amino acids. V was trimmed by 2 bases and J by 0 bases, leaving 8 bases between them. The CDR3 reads CASSYRRSSGANVLTF. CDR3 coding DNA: TGTGCCAGCAGTTACCGACGGAGCTCTGGGGCCAACGTCCTGACTTTC.

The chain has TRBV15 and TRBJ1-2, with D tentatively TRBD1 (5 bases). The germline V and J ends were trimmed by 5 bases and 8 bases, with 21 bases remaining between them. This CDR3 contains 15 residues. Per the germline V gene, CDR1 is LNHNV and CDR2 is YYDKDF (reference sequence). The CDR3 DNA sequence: TGTGCCACCAGCCGTCCCGGGACTGGGGTTGGGGGCTACACCTTC. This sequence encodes CATSRPGTGVGGYTF.

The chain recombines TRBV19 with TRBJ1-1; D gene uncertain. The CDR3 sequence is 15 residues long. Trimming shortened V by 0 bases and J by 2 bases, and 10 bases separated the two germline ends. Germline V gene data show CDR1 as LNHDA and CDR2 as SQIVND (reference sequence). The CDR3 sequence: CASSIDSSPNTEAFF. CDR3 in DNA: TGTGCCAGTAGTATAGATTCAAGCCCCAACACTGAAGCTTTCTTT.

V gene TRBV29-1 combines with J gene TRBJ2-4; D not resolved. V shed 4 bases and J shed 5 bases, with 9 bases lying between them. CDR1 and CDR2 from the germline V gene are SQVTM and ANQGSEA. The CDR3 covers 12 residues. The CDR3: CSVAHRENIQYF. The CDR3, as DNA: TGCAGCGTTGCCCATAGAGAAAACATTCAGTACTTC.

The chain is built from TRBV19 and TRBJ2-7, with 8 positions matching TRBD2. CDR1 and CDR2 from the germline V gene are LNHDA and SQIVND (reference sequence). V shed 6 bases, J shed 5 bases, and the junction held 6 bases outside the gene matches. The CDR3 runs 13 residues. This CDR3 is CASSLLAGNEQYF. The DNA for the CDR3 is TGTGCCAGTAGCCTCTTAGCGGGAAACGAGCAGTACTTC.

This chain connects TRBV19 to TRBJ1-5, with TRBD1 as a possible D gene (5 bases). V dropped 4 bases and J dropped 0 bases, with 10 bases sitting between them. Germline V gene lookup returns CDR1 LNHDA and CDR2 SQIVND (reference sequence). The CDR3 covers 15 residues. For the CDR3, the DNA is TGTGCCAGTAGTACTGCGGGGGGTAGCAATCAGCCCCAGCATTTT. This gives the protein CASSTAGGSNQPQHF.

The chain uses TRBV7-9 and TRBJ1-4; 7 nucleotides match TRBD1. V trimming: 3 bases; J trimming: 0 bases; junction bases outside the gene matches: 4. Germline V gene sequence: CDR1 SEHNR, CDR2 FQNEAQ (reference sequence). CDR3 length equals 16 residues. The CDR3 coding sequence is TGTGCCAGCAGCTTGAAGGGGGCCTCAACTAATGAAAAACTGTTTTTT. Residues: CASSLKGASTNEKLFF.

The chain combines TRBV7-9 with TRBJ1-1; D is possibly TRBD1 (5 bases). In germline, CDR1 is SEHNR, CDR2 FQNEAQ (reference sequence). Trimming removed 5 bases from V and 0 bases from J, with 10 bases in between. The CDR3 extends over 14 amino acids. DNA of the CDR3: TGTGCCAGCAGCCCAGACAGACTGAACACTGAAGCTTTCTTT. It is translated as CASSPDRLNTEAFF.

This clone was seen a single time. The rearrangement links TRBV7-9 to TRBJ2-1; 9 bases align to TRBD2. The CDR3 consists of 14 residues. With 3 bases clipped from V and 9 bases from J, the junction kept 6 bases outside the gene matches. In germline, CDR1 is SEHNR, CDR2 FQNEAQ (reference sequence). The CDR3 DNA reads TGTGCCAGCAGCTTGACTAGCGGTTACGGTGAGCAGTTCTTC. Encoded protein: CASSLTSGYGEQFF.

This CDR3 is CASSLPDTGGAYGYTF. The CDR3 nucleotides read TGTGCCAGCAGTTTACCGGACACAGGGGGCGCGTACGGCTACACCTTC. The gene calls are TRBV28 and TRBJ1-2; 9 positions agree with TRBD1. The CDR3 is 16 residues long. Germline V gene sequence: CDR1 MDHEN, CDR2 SYDVKM. The V gene end was trimmed by 2 bases and the J gene end by 8 bases; junction bases not matched to a gene: 12.

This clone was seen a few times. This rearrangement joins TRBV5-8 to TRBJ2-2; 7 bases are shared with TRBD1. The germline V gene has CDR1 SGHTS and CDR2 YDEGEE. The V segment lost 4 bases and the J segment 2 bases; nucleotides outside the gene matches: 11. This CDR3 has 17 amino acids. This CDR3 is CASSASRGTFNTGELFF. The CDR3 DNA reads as TGTGCCAGCAGCGCTAGCAGGGGGACATTTAACACCGGGGAGCTGTTTTTT.

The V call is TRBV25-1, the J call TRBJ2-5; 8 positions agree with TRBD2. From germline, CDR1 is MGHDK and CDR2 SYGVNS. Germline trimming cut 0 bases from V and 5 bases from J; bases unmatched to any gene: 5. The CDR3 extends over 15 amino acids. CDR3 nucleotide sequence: TGTGCCAGCAGTGAATACCTAGCGGGTGGGGAGACCCAGTACTTC. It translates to CASSEYLAGGETQYF.

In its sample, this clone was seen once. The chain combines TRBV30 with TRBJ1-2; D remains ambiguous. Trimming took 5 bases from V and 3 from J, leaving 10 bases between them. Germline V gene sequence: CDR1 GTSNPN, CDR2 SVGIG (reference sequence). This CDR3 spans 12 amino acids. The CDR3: CAWDFNHYGYTF. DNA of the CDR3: TGTGCCTGGGACTTTAACCACTATGGCTACACCTTC.

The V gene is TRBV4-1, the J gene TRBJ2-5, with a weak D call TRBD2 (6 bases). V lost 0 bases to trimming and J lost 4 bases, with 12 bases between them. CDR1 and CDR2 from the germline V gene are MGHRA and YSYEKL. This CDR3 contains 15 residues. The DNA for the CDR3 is TGCGCCAGCAGCCAAGAGGGGGGAACCCGAGAGACCCAGTACTTC. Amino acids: CASSQEGGTRETQYF.

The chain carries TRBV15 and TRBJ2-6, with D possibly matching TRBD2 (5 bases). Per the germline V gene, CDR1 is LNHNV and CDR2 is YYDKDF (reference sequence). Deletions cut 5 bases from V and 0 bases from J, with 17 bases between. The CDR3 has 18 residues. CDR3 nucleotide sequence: TGTGCCACCAGCCCAGCGAGGGAGTCCCTCTCTGGGGCCAACGTCCTGACTTTC. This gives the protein CATSPARESLSGANVLTF.